One and the same sample provided the 14 T cell receptor beta chains below, sequenced in a study of spatial heterogeneity in lung cancer. This sample's time point: blood at routine non-recurrence follow-up after resection. In each case, whole RNA from tumor, nontumor lung or frozen PBMC was sequenced unsorted. TCRdb processed the 5' RACE reads anew with MiXCR; each CDR3 protein has one entry. The sample gives about 120,000 distinct CDR3 sequences, about 12% of which show up once; roughly 15% is in the top ten. The input for sequencing was PBMCs, taken at follow-up. All receptors come from a male donor with early-stage non-small cell lung cancer.

This chain connects TRBV2 to TRBJ2-5; TRBD2 agrees at 10 bases. The V segment lost 2 bases and the J segment 6 bases; nucleotides outside the gene matches: 9. Germline CDR1 SNHLY, CDR2 FYNNEI. The CDR3 is 16 residues long. Here the CDR3 DNA reads TGTGCCAGCAGTGAACTGGCTAGCGGGGGCATGAAGACCCAGTACTTC. Its translation: CASSELASGGMKTQYF.

This chain joins TRBV2 and TRBJ1-5; tentatively, D is TRBD1 (5 bases). Germline V gene lookup returns CDR1 SNHLY and CDR2 FYNNEI. The CDR3 spans 14 residues. The germline V and J ends were trimmed by 5 bases and 10 bases, with 18 bases remaining between them. The DNA for the CDR3 is TGTGCCAGCAGTCCCGCTGAGGCTAGGGGTCCCCAGCATTTT. Protein: CASSPAEARGPQHF. Looking up the rest from reference TRBV2 and TRBJ1-5 gives the full variable domain: EPEVTQTPSHQVTQMGQEVILRCVPISNHLYFYWYRQILGQKVEFLVSFYNNEISEKSEIFDDQFSVERPDGSNFTLKIRSTKLEDSAMYFCASSPAEARGPQHFGDGTRLSIL.

The gene calls are TRBV6-2 or TRBV6-3 and TRBJ2-7, with D perhaps TRBD1 (7 bases). V was shortened by 6 bases and J by 1 base, with 16 bases between the two germline ends. The length of the CDR3 is 15 residues. CDR1 MNHEY and CDR2 SVGEGT come from the germline V gene. CDR3 nucleotide sequence: TGTGCCAGCAGCCACCCGACAGGGACTTCCTACGAGCAGTACTTC. It yields the protein CASSHPTGTSYEQYF.

This sequence joins TRBV7-2 and TRBJ1-1, with a weak D call TRBD1 (5 bases). Trimming stripped 1 base from V and 2 bases from J, with 20 bases between. Germline CDR1 and CDR2: SGHTA and FQGNSA. The CDR3 loop spans 18 amino acids. CDR3 bases: TGTGCCAGCAGCTTAGTAGGGCGACTTGCGGGACCCAACACTGAAGCTTTCTTT. As protein: CASSLVGRLAGPNTEAFF. Full variable domain (outside the CDR3, taken from reference TRBV7-2 and TRBJ1-1): GAGVSQSPSNKVTEKGKDVELRCDPISGHTALYWYRQSLGQGLEFLIYFQGNSAPDKSGLPSDRFSAERTGGSVSTLTIQRTQQEDSAVYLCASSLVGRLAGPNTEAFFGQGTRLTVV.

Many counts were recorded for this clonotype. V and J are TRBV12-3 or TRBV12-4 and TRBJ1-1; 8 bases are a match to TRBD1. The J segment lost 7 bases and the V segment lost 3 bases, leaving 7 bases of the junction unmatched. The CDR3 has 14 residues. The CDR3 sequence is CASSLGPGGREAFF. For the CDR3, the DNA is TGTGCCAGCAGTTTGGGGCCAGGGGGCCGTGAAGCTTTCTTT.

In its sample, this clonotype was seen a few times. This sequence joins TRBV7-8 and TRBJ1-2; the D is unclear. Germline V gene sequence: CDR1 SGHVS, CDR2 FQNEAQ. Deletions cut 5 bases from V and 0 bases from J, with 7 bases between. The CDR3 runs 13 residues. CDR3: CASSPDTNYGYTF. CDR3 nucleotides: TGTGCCAGCAGCCCGGATACTAACTATGGCTACACCTTC.

This clonotype was detected many times. The chain couples TRBV20-1 to TRBJ1-5; TRBD1 is a possible D gene (6 bases). Trimming shortened V by 3 bases and J by 0 bases, and 15 bases separated the two germline ends. Germline loops: CDR1 DFQATT, CDR2 SNEGSKA (reference sequence). The CDR3 length is 16 residues. DNA of the CDR3: TGCAGTGCTAGTCGTGGGGGCCTAGGTAGCAATCAGCCCCAGCATTTT. Translation gives CSASRGGLGSNQPQHF.

The V and J genes are TRBV4-2 and TRBJ2-7; 8 positions agree with TRBD2. CDR3 length equals 14 residues. Trimming cost V 2 bases and J 6 bases; bases outside gene matches: 6. Germline values: CDR1 LGHNA, CDR2 YNFKEQ. The CDR3 nucleotides read TGTGCCAGCAGCCAACAGCGGGGGTTCTTCGAGCAGTACTTC. This encodes CASSQQRGFFEQYF.

The V gene is TRBV12-3 or TRBV12-4, the J gene TRBJ1-3; no clear D. V lost 2 bases to trimming and J lost 0 bases, with 5 bases between them. This CDR3 has 14 residues. The CDR3 region is CASSLQASGNTIYF. CDR3 DNA: TGTGCCAGCAGTTTACAGGCCTCTGGAAACACCATATATTTT.

This clonotype was counted at least ten times. The chain is built from TRBV20-1 and TRBJ2-2; 11 bases match TRBD2. The V gene's germline CDR1 is DFQATT and CDR2 SNEGSKA (reference sequence). Trimming at V came to 4 bases and at J to 1 base, leaving 2 bases not matched to a gene. This CDR3 has 15 amino acids. CDR3 residues: CSAILAGVNTGELFF. CDR3 coding DNA: TGCAGTGCTATACTAGCGGGGGTGAACACCGGGGAGCTGTTTTTT.

A few counts support this clonotype. The chain carries TRBV6-1 and TRBJ1-1; a possible D gene is TRBD1 (6 bases). The V end was cut by 1 base, the J end by 8 bases, with 14 bases between. The CDR3 loop spans 14 amino acids. Germline CDR1 MNHNS, CDR2 SASEGT. CDR3 region: CASSEGGQLIEAFF. In DNA form, the CDR3 reads TGTGCCAGCAGTGAAGGGGGACAACTCATAGAAGCTTTCTTT.

A few counts support this clonotype. The chain employs TRBV7-2 and TRBJ1-3; 10 bases agree with TRBD1. From germline, CDR1 is SGHTA and CDR2 FQGNSA. The J segment lost 2 bases and the V segment lost 5 bases, leaving 6 bases of the junction unmatched. The CDR3 spans 16 residues. In nucleotides, the CDR3 is TGTGCCAGCAGCCCCACGGGGACAGGGGCTGGAAACACCATATATTTT. It is translated as CASSPTGTGAGNTIYF.

The chain uses TRBV5-1 and TRBJ1-1; D gene unclear. V was cut by 4 bases and J by 0 bases, with 16 bases left in between. This CDR3 region has 16 residues. Per germline, CDR1 SGHRS and CDR2 YFSETQ. CDR3 DNA sequence: TGCGCCAGCAGCGCTTCTTATGTCGGTATGAACACTGAAGCTTTCTTT. This codes for CASSASYVGMNTEAFF.

This chain connects TRBV9 to TRBJ2-7; D gene uncertain. Between the trimmed V and J ends, which lost 0 bases and 5 bases, there was a span of 9 bases. CDR1 and CDR2 from the germline V gene are SGDLS and YYNGEE. This CDR3 spans 13 amino acids. CDR3 in amino acids: CASSVAEVDEQYF. The CDR3 DNA sequence: TGTGCCAGCAGCGTAGCTGAAGTGGACGAGCAGTACTTC.